This T cell receptor beta chain was obtained from a study of blood T cells in healthy people across ages. Germline loops: CDR1 MDHEN, CDR2 SYDVKM. Losses at the gene ends were 6 bases for V and 3 bases for J; bases not matched to a gene: 8. There are 15 residues in the CDR3. This clonotype was seen only a few times. The use of a sample-barcoded 5' primer and a J-beta primer mix characterized a second PCR of roughly 7 to 11 cycles. One entry per CDR3 protein results from TCRdb running MiXCR on the 5' RACE reads. The sample lists about 1,600,000 distinct CDR3 sequences, approximately 38% occurring once.

The sequencing input was blood. The receptor comes from a woman aged 18-29 years in good health. The chain combines TRBV28 with TRBJ2-3, with 8 bases fitting TRBD2. The DNA for the CDR3 is TGTGCCAGCAGGGGCGAGCGGGGGAGTACAGATACGCAGTATTTT. Translating gives CASRGERGSTDTQYF. The full variable domain, completed using reference TRBV28 and TRBJ2-3, is DVKVTQSSRYLVKRTGEKVFLECVQDMDHENMFWYRQDPGLGLRLIYFSYDVKMKEKGDIPEGYSVSREKKERFSLILESASTNQTSMYLCASRGERGSTDTQYFGPGTRLTVL.